The present T cell receptor (beta chain) was sequenced within a study of T cell changes during pregnancy in multiple sclerosis (dated by TCRdb to between 2018 and 2020). Turning to the overall study: The study looked at changes in the T cell repertoire across pregnancy in women with multiple sclerosis.

Comment on this clone: Its target antigen remains unknown. No much larger clone exists at a distance of one base, and base qualities are not known.

Receptors were amplified or captured by the immunoSEQ multiplex PCR assay. TCRdb re-hosts the immuneACCESS table, in-frame sequences only. Its copies lack some clones; in the studies checked, an unresolved V gene accounts for under half of them, and the cause for the rest is not known. This sample comprises over 30,000 clones, approximately 90% of them detected only once. 3% to 4.5% of the sample belongs to the ten largest clones. The germline V gene provides CDR1 LGHNA and CDR2 YSLEER. Taken from cysteine to phenylalanine, the CDR3 has 16 residues. The read is trimmed to its CDR3 DNA, 48 bases read in frame from base 1. Deletion took 0 bases off V and 4 bases off J, with a span of 10 bases between the germline ends.

The chain is encoded by TRBV4-3 joined to TRBJ2-6; the D gene is perhaps TRBD2, on 6 matching bases. Sequencing used CD8+ T cells from peripheral blood mononuclear cells, obtained in the third trimester of pregnancy. The TCR originated in a female donor with multiple sclerosis, enrolled in a pregnancy study. The nucleotides read TGCGCCAGCAGCCAAGATGGAGGGTACGGGGCCAACGTCCTGACTTTC. The encoded protein is CASSQDGGYGANVLTF.